These 28 T cell receptor beta chains share one sample of origin, sequenced in a study of blood T cell repertoires in COVID-19 (dated by TCRdb to the early 2020s). Library preparation used the immunoSEQ multiplex PCR assay. Sourced from immuneACCESS, this table was stored by TCRdb with only in-frame sequences that have V and J called. A share of the clones is absent; for the studies checked, an unresolved V gene accounts for under half, and the remainder has no known explanation. The sample table contains around 20,000 clones; only one count was recorded for roughly 87% of them. The ten largest clones capture roughly 8.3% of the sample. The sample was peripheral blood. The source of these receptors is a human donor in a cohort sampled during active COVID-19. The donor label of this sample is uncertain.

The J gene is TRBJ2-7, the V gene TRBV7-2; 11 nucleotides line up with TRBD2. With V trimmed by 5 bases and J by 7 bases, 13 bases remained unmatched. Germline CDR1 SGHTA, CDR2 FQGNSA. The CDR3 has 16 residues. The CDR3 loop reads CASSPLTSGAPLEQYF. CDR3 in DNA: TGTGCCAGCAGCCCACTGACTAGCGGGGCCCCCCTGGAGCAGTACTTC.

The chain joins TRBV30 to TRBJ2-5, with no clear D. This CDR3 comprises 12 residues. Deletions cut 0 bases from V and 5 bases from J, with 7 bases between. CDR1 GTSNPN and CDR2 SVGIG come from the germline V gene (reference sequence). For the CDR3, the DNA is TGTGCCTGGAGTGTACTAAAGGAGACCCAGTACTTC. Amino acid sequence: CAWSVLKETQYF.

This chain links TRBV5-4 with TRBJ2-1; 11 bases are shared with TRBD2. The V and J ends lost 2 bases and 5 bases, in that order; junction bases with no gene match: 3. This CDR3 has 15 amino acids. Germline CDR1 SGHNT, CDR2 YYREEE (reference sequence). The chain's CDR3 is CASSFRLAGNNEQFF. The CDR3 bases are TGTGCCAGCAGCTTCCGACTAGCGGGAAACAATGAGCAGTTCTTC.

The chain joins TRBV6-5 to TRBJ1-5; TRBD1 might be the D (5 bases). Trimming took 5 bases from V and 6 from J, leaving 11 bases between them. The CDR3 spans 13 residues. Germline V lookup: CDR1 MNHEY, CDR2 SVGAGI. The CDR3 sequence is CASSTGGGQPQHF. The DNA of the CDR3 is TGTGCCAGCAGTACGGGGGGTGGTCAGCCCCAGCATTTT.

The chain uses TRBV11-3 and TRBJ2-3, with D uncertain. Trimming removed 1 base at V and 5 bases at J, with 7 bases between. This CDR3 spans 13 amino acids. Germline V gene sequence: CDR1 SGHNT, CDR2 YENEEA. The CDR3 sequence is CASSLGLRDTQYF. CDR3 coding DNA: TGTGCCAGCAGCTTAGGACTTCGAGATACGCAGTATTTT.

The rearrangement links TRBV5-1 to TRBJ2-1; 9 bases match TRBD2. The V gene's germline CDR1 is SGHRS and CDR2 YFSETQ. The CDR3 spans 15 residues. Trimming removed 7 bases from V and 0 bases from J; junction bases left unmatched: 5. CDR3 in DNA: TGCGCCAGCCACATTAGCGGGAGCTCCTACAATGAGCAGTTCTTC. Its translation: CASHISGSSYNEQFF.

The chain recombines TRBV30 with TRBJ2-3; 9 bases match TRBD2. The CDR3 totals 14 residues. Germline V gene lookup returns CDR1 GTSNPN and CDR2 SVGIG (reference sequence). The V gene end was trimmed by 2 bases and the J gene end by 6 bases; junction bases not matched to a gene: 6. CDR3 DNA sequence: TGTGCCTGGAGTAGGGCTAGCGGGAAGGATACGCAGTATTTT. It encodes CAWSRASGKDTQYF.

The V gene is TRBV12-3 or TRBV12-4, the J gene TRBJ2-3; D remains ambiguous. This CDR3 contains 12 residues. Trimming pared 6 bases from V and 0 bases from J, leaving 4 bases between. The CDR3 region has the DNA TGTGCCAGCAGCCCTAGCACAGATACGCAGTATTTT. Protein: CASSPSTDTQYF.

This chain uses TRBV15 with TRBJ1-5; perhaps TRBD1 as D (5 bases). V was trimmed by 0 bases and J by 1 base, leaving 16 bases between them. Germline values: CDR1 LNHNV, CDR2 YYDKDF (reference sequence). This CDR3 spans 18 amino acids. In nucleotides, the CDR3 is TGTGCCACCAGCAGAGATAGAGTTTTAGGGGTGAGCAATCAGCCCCAGCATTTT. Translating gives CATSRDRVLGVSNQPQHF.

The gene calls are TRBV28 and TRBJ1-1; the match to TRBD1 covers 7 bases. J was trimmed by 1 base and V by 8 bases; bases with no gene match: 10. This CDR3 has 15 residues. Germline V gives CDR1 MDHEN, CDR2 SYDVKM. CDR3: CASLTWGTANTEAFF. The DNA for the CDR3 is TGTGCCAGCTTAACCTGGGGGACAGCGAACACTGAAGCTTTCTTT.

The J gene is TRBJ2-7, the V gene TRBV27, with 8 positions matching TRBD1. CDR1 is MNHEY and CDR2 is SMNVEV in the germline V gene (reference sequence). The CDR3 sequence is 12 residues long. V shed 11 bases and J 5 bases; nucleotides not matched to a gene: 8. As DNA, the CDR3 is TGTGCCTCTTCTGGACAGGGCGACGAGCAGTACTTC. It is translated as CASSGQGDEQYF.

This chain links TRBV3-1 (or the pseudogene TRBV3-2) with TRBJ2-7, with TRBD2 matching over 8 bases. Trimming at V came to 0 bases and at J to 4 bases, leaving 14 bases not matched to a gene. This CDR3 is built from 18 residues. Germline V gives CDR1 LGHDT, CDR2 YNNKEL (reference sequence). DNA for the CDR3: TGTGCCAGCAGCCAAGATCCCCGAGGATTAGCGGGAATGTACGAGCAGTACTTC. As protein: CASSQDPRGLAGMYEQYF.

CDR3 DNA: TGTGCCAGCAGTTTATGGCTAGGGAGGGCTTCACCCCTCCACTTT. Residues: CASSLWLGRASPLHF. The rearrangement joins TRBV27 to TRBJ1-6; no definite D call. The germline CDR1 and CDR2 sequences are MNHEY and SMNVEV (reference sequence). Trimming removed 1 base from V and 9 bases from J, with 13 bases in between. The CDR3 runs to 15 residues.

DNA for the CDR3: TGTGCCAGCAGTCCCCCTAGCGGTGGCACAGATACGCAGTATTTT. Encoded protein: CASSPPSGGTDTQYF. V gene TRBV28 combines with J gene TRBJ2-3, with 7 positions matching TRBD2. With V trimmed by 5 bases and J by 1 base, 6 bases remained unmatched. The CDR3 contains 15 residues. Germline assignment: CDR1 MDHEN and CDR2 SYDVKM.

V gene TRBV6-5 combines with J gene TRBJ2-3; D is perhaps TRBD1 (6 bases). The length of the CDR3 is 14 residues. The germline gives CDR1 MNHEY, CDR2 SVGAGI. Trimming removed 6 bases from V and 0 bases from J, with 10 bases in between. This chain's CDR3 is CASSRTASTDTQYF. CDR3 in DNA: TGTGCCAGCAGCCGGACAGCTAGCACAGATACGCAGTATTTT.

The rearrangement uses TRBV24-1 and TRBJ2-1; 10 nucleotides match TRBD1. This CDR3 is 15 amino acids long. CDR1 is KGHDR and CDR2 is SFDVKD in the germline V gene. V dropped 2 bases and J dropped 8; count of bases not matched to a gene: 5. This CDR3 is CATSDSGQGWYEQFF. The CDR3 DNA sequence: TGTGCCACCAGTGATTCGGGACAGGGGTGGTATGAGCAGTTCTTC.

V is TRBV21-1 and J is TRBJ2-5; TRBD2 was called by the table and not checked on the DNA. TRBV21-1 has pseudogene status. The CDR3 is made up of 17 amino acids. CDR3 region: CASSSVAGAGVMETQYF. The CDR3 region has the DNA TGTGCCAGCAGCTCCGTCGCAGGAGCGGGAGTAATGGAGACCCAGTACTTC.

In regard to this clone: A junction boundary mismatches the germline segment, possibly from a read error. The CDR3 DNA reads as TGTGCTAGCAGCTTGAACCCGGGATCCCGGGATACCCAGTACTTC. It yields the protein CASSLNPGSRDTQYF. V usage is TRBV7-7 and J usage is TRBJ2-5; D may be TRBD2 (5 bases). The CDR3 extends over 15 amino acids. Germline V gives CDR1 SSHAT, CDR2 FNYEAQ (reference sequence).

The V and J genes are TRBV5-1 and TRBJ2-3; D is uncertain. V dropped 4 bases and J dropped 5 bases, with 23 bases sitting between them. The CDR3 runs 17 residues. CDR1 and CDR2 (germline): SGHRS, YFSETQ. The CDR3 coding sequence is TGCGCCAGCAGCGCCTCTCTTATAAGCGACCGATTAGATACGCAGTATTTT. Translated, it gives CASSASLISDRLDTQYF.

The V call is TRBV7-3, the J call TRBJ1-6; TRBD1 aligns across 9 bases. The CDR3 runs to 15 residues. The ends lost 3 bases at V and 10 bases at J; junction bases unmatched: 7. CDR1 and CDR2 (germline): SGHTA, FQGTGA. CDR3 nucleotides: TGTGCCAGCAGCTTGGAGGGACAGGGTTTATCACCCCTCCACTTT. As protein: CASSLEGQGLSPLHF.

This clone has a single count. The chain recombines TRBV5-1 with TRBJ2-2; possible D gene TRBD2, 6 bases. V dropped 6 bases and J dropped 5 bases, with 20 bases sitting between them. This CDR3 has 16 amino acids. Germline CDR1 reads SGHRS; CDR2 reads YFSETQ. The CDR3 DNA is TGCGCCAGCACCCTTGGGGGGAACGACGGAACCGGGGAGCTGTTTTTT. This sequence encodes CASTLGGNDGTGELFF. The full variable domain, its missing parts supplied by reference TRBV5-1 and TRBJ2-2, is KAGVTQTPRYLIKTRGQQVTLSCSPISGHRSVSWYQQTPGQGLQFLFEYFSETQRNKGNFPGRFSGRQFSNSRSEMNVSTLELGDSALYLCASTLGGNDGTGELFFGEGSRLTVL.

The chain couples TRBV7-9 to TRBJ2-3; 8 nucleotides match TRBD2. The CDR3 is 16 residues long. After removal of 5 bases from V and 1 base from J, the junction contained 8 bases not matched to a gene. Per germline, CDR1 SEHNR and CDR2 FQNEAQ (reference sequence). This chain's CDR3 is CASSAKAGDGTDTQYF. Here the CDR3 DNA reads TGTGCCAGCAGCGCTAAAGCGGGAGACGGCACAGATACGCAGTATTTT.

V gene TRBV6-1 combines with J gene TRBJ2-7; D not certain. V lost 3 bases to trimming and J lost 5 bases, with 11 bases between them. The CDR3 covers 13 residues. Germline V gene data show CDR1 as MNHNS and CDR2 as SASEGT. CDR3 residues: CASSERRSDEQYF. The CDR3 DNA follows: TGTGCCAGCAGTGAGCGGCGCAGCGACGAGCAGTACTTC.

The gene calls are TRBV30 and TRBJ1-6, with a weak D call TRBD1 (5 bases). The CDR3 is made up of 15 amino acids. Between the trimmed V and J ends, which lost 4 bases and 7 bases, there was a span of 17 bases. Germline V gives CDR1 GTSNPN, CDR2 SVGIG (reference sequence). The CDR3 DNA sequence: TGTGCCTGGACAGACGGCAAGGGGATAAATTCACCCCTCCACTTT. Its translation: CAWTDGKGINSPLHF.

Turning to this clone: At one of its ends the junction is not consistent with the germline gene, which may arise from a read error. This chain links TRBV3-1 (or the pseudogene TRBV3-2) with TRBJ2-1, with D tentatively TRBD1 (5 bases). The germline gives CDR1 LGHDT, CDR2 YNNKEL (reference sequence). CDR3 length: 12 residues. As DNA, the CDR3 is TGTGCCAGCAGTCAAGTGGGGCCAGAGCAGTTCTTC. Translating gives CASSQVGPEQFF.

The V call is TRBV7-8, the J call TRBJ2-7; TRBD2 matches 15 bases. Germline trimming cut 5 bases from V and 4 bases from J; bases unmatched to any gene: 3. The CDR3 extends over 15 amino acids. Germline V gene sequence: CDR1 SGHVS, CDR2 FQNEAQ. CDR3 protein: CASSAGLAGGYEQYF. For the CDR3, the DNA is TGTGCCAGCAGCGCCGGACTAGCGGGAGGGTACGAGCAGTACTTC.

CDR3 region: CASSARPRGLDYGYTF. The CDR3 DNA is TGTGCCAGCAGTGCAAGACCCAGGGGGCTAGACTATGGCTACACCTTC. V is TRBV6-1 and J is TRBJ1-2; TRBD1 agrees at 8 bases. This CDR3 region has 16 residues. Trimming took 4 bases from V and 3 from J; bases not matched to a gene: 10. Germline-derived CDR1 and CDR2 are MNHNS and SASEGT.

This chain links TRBV5-4 with TRBJ1-2, with 9 bases that match TRBD1. Trimming at V came to 3 bases and at J to 4 bases, leaving 4 bases not matched to a gene. Per the germline V gene, CDR1 is SGHNT and CDR2 is YYREEE (reference sequence). The CDR3 runs 14 residues. In DNA form, the CDR3 reads TGTGCCAGCAGCTATGACAGGGGGATCTATGGCTACACCTTC. Translating it yields CASSYDRGIYGYTF.